A selection of T cell receptor beta chains follows, all from one sample in a study of vaccination effects on CD4 cells after COVID-19. Assay: immunoSEQ multiplex PCR; the TCRdb copy retains only in-frame clones and omits some. The data contain fewer than 90,000 clones, more than 65% of them seen just once; the ten biggest clones take up about 5%. These receptors are not linked to any known antigen. The source was CD4+ T cells from PBMCs cultured with HIV peptides, collected before COVID-19 vaccination. All receptors come from a human donor who had a prior SARS-CoV-2 infection. CDR3s include the opening cysteine and the closing phenylalanine or tryptophan. A D gene is named only where the DNA matches it firmly. For some rows the clone size is stated as once, few or many, or as a class when expanded; others skip it.

.	TRBV7-2	.	TRBJ2-3	CASSLDKGADTQYF	TGTGCCAGCAGCTTAGATAAGGGGGCAGATACGCAGTATTTT
.	TRBV27	.	TRBJ2-1	CASRLMSTGSVGHEQFF	TGTGCCAGCAGATTGATGTCAACAGGGTCGGTTGGGCATGAGCAGTTCTTC
.	TRBV18	few	TRBJ2-7	CASSPQFSDAGQYF	TGTGCCAGCTCACCACAGTTCAGTGATGCCGGGCAGTACTTC
.	TRBV2	.	TRBJ2-1	CASRIRLDNEQFF	TGTGCCAGCAGGATTCGACTCGACAATGAGCAGTTCTTC
TRBD2	TRBV6-5	.	TRBJ2-1	CASSYTGLAGRSEQFF	TGTGCCAGCAGTTACACGGGACTAGCGGGGCGATCAGAGCAGTTCTTC
.	TRBV7-2	.	TRBJ1-2	CASSPGGASYGYTF	TGTGCCAGCAGCCCCGGCGGGGCGTCTTATGGCTACACCTTC
TRBD2	TRBV4-3	.	TRBJ2-3	CASSQQAGGTDTQYF	TGCGCCAGCAGCCAACAAGCGGGAGGCACAGATACGCAGTATTTT
.	TRBV5-4	once	TRBJ2-5	CASSLGGMEETQYF	TGTGCCAGCAGCTTGGGGGGGATGGAAGAGACCCAGTACTTC
.	TRBV7-2	.	TRBJ2-1	CASSPDRIMRDSQFF	TGTGCCAGCAGCCCGGATCGGATAATGCGGGATTCCCAGTTCTTC
TRBD1	TRBV6-1	.	TRBJ1-4	CASSARDRFIANEKLFF	TGTGCCAGCAGTGCCCGGGACAGGTTCATTGCTAATGAAAAACTGTTTTTT
.	TRBV18	.	TRBJ1-3	CASSPPSRGSSGNTIYF	TGTGCCAGCTCACCACCAAGTAGAGGGTCCTCTGGAAACACCATATATTTT
.	TRBV5-1	.	TRBJ2-5	CASSLAGYLTGTQYF	TGCGCCAGCAGCTTGGCCGGCTACTTAACGGGGACCCAGTACTTC
.	TRBV6-6	.	TRBJ2-1	CASARTGTSNNEQFF	TGTGCCAGCGCGAGAACCGGGACAAGTAACAATGAGCAGTTCTTC
.	TRBV7-9	.	TRBJ1-1	CASSIRNTEAFF	TGTGCCAGCAGTATCCGGAACACTGAAGCTTTCTTT
.	TRBV5-4	.	TRBJ2-3	CASRRDEDTQYF	TGTGCCAGCAGACGGGACGAGGATACGCAGTATTTT
.	TRBV5-1	.	TRBJ1-2	CASSLVAGSDYGYTF	TGCGCCAGCAGCTTGGTGGCAGGGAGTGACTATGGCTACACCTTC
.	TRBV7-9	.	TRBJ1-4	CASSFTGFYEKLFF	TGTGCCAGCAGCTTTACAGGGTTTTACGAAAAACTGTTTTTT
.	TRBV29-1	.	TRBJ2-7	CSVDSPNNYEQYF	TGCAGCGTAGACTCCCCGAATAACTACGAGCAGTACTTC
.	TRBV6-1	.	TRBJ1-6	CASSEAWEALNNSPLHF	TGTGCCAGCAGTGAAGCGTGGGAGGCCCTAAATAATTCACCCCTCCACTTT
TRBD1	TRBV5-1	.	TRBJ1-6	CASSLSRDSNSPLHF	TGCGCCAGCAGCTTGTCCCGGGACAGTAATTCACCCCTCCACTTT
.	TRBV7-8	few	TRBJ1-6	CASSITDNSPLHF	TGTGCCAGCAGCATAACAGATAATTCACCCCTCCACTTT
TRBD2	TRBV29-1	.	TRBJ2-3	CSGGGLAGDTQYF	TGCAGCGGGGGGGGACTAGCGGGAGATACGCAGTATTTT
TRBD2	TRBV19	.	TRBJ2-3	CASSIGTSLDTQYF	TGTGCCAGTAGTATCGGGACTAGCTTAGATACGCAGTATTTT
TRBD2	TRBV10-3	.	TRBJ2-3	CAISGSSGGFHSTDTQYF	TGTGCCATCAGTGGGTCTAGCGGGGGGTTTCATAGCACAGATACGCAGTATTTT
.	TRBV6-6	.	TRBJ1-1	CASKRRGEAEAFF	TGTGCCAGCAAAAGAAGGGGGGAGGCTGAAGCTTTCTTT
TRBD1	TRBV6-5	.	TRBJ1-5	CASRTGQAGQPQHF	TGTGCCAGCAGGACGGGACAGGCGGGTCAGCCCCAGCATTTT
TRBD2	TRBV27	.	TRBJ2-3	CASSSGLGGADTQYF	TGTGCCAGCAGTTCGGGACTAGGCGGGGCAGATACGCAGTATTTT
TRBD2	TRBV7-9	few	TRBJ2-1	CASSPRGGGWGGINEQFF	TGTGCCAGCAGCCCGCGGGGGGGAGGATGGGGTGGGATCAATGAGCAGTTCTTC
TRBD1	TRBV15	.	TRBJ1-1	CATSKDRDRVTEAFF	TGTGCCACCAGCAAGGACCGGGACAGGGTCACTGAAGCTTTCTTT
.	TRBV6-1	.	TRBJ2-7	CASSEAQIWGPDEQYF	TGTGCCAGCAGTGAAGCCCAGATATGGGGACCCGACGAGCAGTACTTC
.	TRBV5-1	.	TRBJ2-5	CASSLVPGNQETQYF	TGCGCCAGCAGCTTGGTCCCTGGTAACCAAGAGACCCAGTACTTC
TRBD2	TRBV7-3	.	TRBJ2-1	CASSLKGGRGDNEQFF	TGTGCCAGCAGCTTAAAAGGCGGGAGGGGGGACAATGAGCAGTTCTTC
.	TRBV9	.	TRBJ2-7	CASSVSGTPVTYEQYF	TGTGCCAGCAGCGTATCCGGGACTCCCGTTACCTACGAGCAGTACTTC
TRBD2	TRBV7-9	.	TRBJ2-7	CASGWVPGGEQYF	TGTGCCAGCGGTTGGGTTCCGGGAGGCGAGCAGTACTTC
.	TRBV21-1	.	TRBJ2-1	CASSNKVTDRGFREQFF	TGTGCCAGCAGCAATAAGGTAACGGACAGGGGATTCCGTGAGCAGTTCTTC
.	TRBV4-2	.	TRBJ1-2	CASSQDIDSYGYTF	TGTGCCAGCAGCCAAGATATAGACTCCTATGGCTACACCTTC
TRBD1	TRBV30	.	TRBJ2-5	CAWRRPPGTGPSWTQYF	TGTGCCTGGAGAAGACCCCCGGGGACAGGACCTAGTTGGACCCAGTACTTC
.	TRBV15	.	TRBJ1-3	CATSRDVGFFGNTIYF	TGTGCCACCAGCAGAGATGTAGGGTTTTTTGGAAACACCATATATTTT
TRBD2	TRBV7-8	.	TRBJ2-7	CASSLTSGGGGSYEQYF	TGTGCCAGCAGCCTTACTAGCGGGGGGGGTGGGTCCTACGAGCAGTACTTC
TRBD2	TRBV4-3	.	TRBJ2-3	CASSQEGAGLAGWDTQYF	TGCGCCAGCAGCCAAGAGGGAGCGGGACTAGCGGGATGGGATACGCAGTATTTT
.	TRBV6-5	.	TRBJ1-5	CASSNRGQPQHF	TGTGCCAGCAGTAATAGGGGGCAGCCCCAGCATTTT
.	TRBV4-3	.	TRBJ1-1	CASSQDIFSRTANTEAFF	TGCGCCAGCAGCCAAGATATTTTCTCGAGAACAGCGAACACTGAAGCTTTCTTT
TRBD1	TRBV6-6	once	TRBJ2-7	CASSRRDRHLYEQYF	TGTGCCAGCAGCCGCCGGGACAGGCACCTCTACGAGCAGTACTTC
TRBD2	TRBV4-1	.	TRBJ2-1	CASSLLFGGVTYNEQFF	TGCGCCAGCAGCCTCCTTTTCGGGGGGGTTACCTACAATGAGCAGTTCTTC
.	TRBV3-1/TRBV3-2	.	TRBJ1-6	CATGQFYNSPLHF	TGTGCCACCGGGCAGTTCTACAATTCACCCCTCCACTTT
TRBD1	TRBV4-2	.	TRBJ1-5	CASSRAGAGGGHQPQHF	TGTGCCAGCAGCCGAGCCGGGGCAGGGGGTGGCCATCAGCCCCAGCATTTT
.	TRBV7-3	.	TRBJ2-3	CASSLLGPTDTQYF	TGTGCCAGCAGCTTATTGGGGCCCACAGATACGCAGTATTTT
TRBD1	TRBV7-9	.	TRBJ1-2	CASSLETGRYYGYTF	TGTGCCAGCAGCCTAGAGACAGGGCGTTACTATGGCTACACCTTC
TRBD1	TRBV18	.	TRBJ2-5	CASSPRRQGVRETQYF	TGTGCCAGCTCACCTCGGAGGCAGGGGGTACGAGAGACCCAGTACTTC
.	TRBV5-4	.	TRBJ2-1	CASTEQGEGNEQFF	TGTGCCAGCACCGAACAGGGGGAGGGAAATGAGCAGTTCTTC
TRBD1	TRBV6-5	.	TRBJ1-2	CASTRSGTGGDGYTF	TGTGCCAGCACCCGATCGGGGACAGGGGGCGATGGCTACACCTTC
TRBD1	TRBV18	.	TRBJ2-4	CASSQTDRGAEYF	TGTGCCAGCTCACAGACTGACAGGGGCGCGGAGTACTTC
TRBD2	TRBV5-4	.	TRBJ2-1	CASSLGASGSFNEQFF	TGTGCCAGCAGCTTGGGAGCTAGCGGGAGTTTCAATGAGCAGTTCTTC
TRBD2	TRBV27	.	TRBJ2-1	CASRKLSGSSYNEQFF	TGTGCCAGCCGTAAGCTTAGCGGGAGCTCCTACAATGAGCAGTTCTTC
TRBD1	TRBV5-4	.	TRBJ1-1	CASSLEPGGDTEAFF	TGTGCCAGCAGCTTGGAACCAGGGGGGGACACTGAAGCTTTCTTT
TRBD1	TRBV18	.	TRBJ1-5	CASSTDRGEWSNQPQHF	TGTGCCAGCTCAACCGACAGGGGAGAATGGAGCAATCAGCCCCAGCATTTT
.	TRBV5-1	once	TRBJ2-5	CASSLGGFIETQYF	TGCGCCAGCAGCTTGGGCGGGTTCATAGAGACCCAGTACTTC
.	TRBV3-1/TRBV3-2	few	TRBJ2-7	CASSQIRLGREYEQYF	TGTGCCAGCAGCCAAATTCGTCTGGGAAGGGAGTACGAGCAGTACTTC